This entry lists 19 T cell receptor beta chains sequenced from one sample in a study of siplizumab effects on memory and regulatory T cells. Clones were read by immunoSEQ multiplex PCR, and TCRdb kept only the in-frame ones, dropping some. The sample lists some 110,000 clones; roughly 94% were seen once. Sequenced material: non-Treg CD4+ T cells sorted from blood. Receptor source: a human donor in good health.

V usage is TRBV18 and J usage is TRBJ2-7; 8 nucleotides line up with TRBD1. The CDR3 length is 14 residues. V trimming: 3 bases; J trimming: 3 bases; junction bases outside the gene matches: 4. Germline-derived CDR1 and CDR2 are KGHSH and LQKENI. CDR3 residues: CASSPTDRDYEQYF. The CDR3 DNA reads TGTGCCAGCTCACCGACGGACAGGGACTACGAGCAGTACTTC.

The gene calls are TRBV5-1 and TRBJ2-5; tentatively, D is TRBD1 (6 bases). CDR3 length equals 14 residues. Trimming shortened V by 2 bases and J by 2 bases, and 10 bases separated the two germline ends. Germline loops: CDR1 SGHRS, CDR2 YFSETQ. Written as DNA, the CDR3 is TGCGCCAGCAGCTTCCAGGGGCAACAAGAGACCCAGTACTTC. Translating gives CASSFQGQQETQYF.

The chain uses TRBV19 and TRBJ1-4; no reliable D call. CDR1 and CDR2 from the germline V gene are LNHDA and SQIVND (reference sequence). The CDR3 has 15 amino acids. V lost 1 base and J 4 bases, leaving 10 bases between the germline ends. CDR3 sequence reads: CASSIGTEVNEKLFF. CDR3 coding DNA: TGTGCCAGTAGTATAGGGACGGAAGTTAATGAAAAACTGTTTTTT.

The CDR3 sequence: CATFKEQYF. The CDR3 coding sequence is TGCGCCACCTTCAAAGAGCAGTACTTC. V gene TRBV23-1 combines with J gene TRBJ2-7; D unresolved. TRBV23-1 has ORF status, its function being uncertain. V was clipped by 10 bases and J by 7 bases, with 8 bases between them. This CDR3 spans 9 amino acids.

The J gene is TRBJ1-1, the V gene TRBV7-3; unclear D gene. This CDR3 is built from 13 residues. The germline gives CDR1 SGHTA, CDR2 FQGTGA. Between the trimmed V and J ends, which lost 4 bases and 0 bases, there was a span of 6 bases. The CDR3 coding sequence is TGTGCCAGCAGCTCAGAACTGAACACTGAAGCTTTCTTT. As protein: CASSSELNTEAFF.

V gene TRBV6-1 combines with J gene TRBJ2-7, with D maybe TRBD2 (6 bases). Between the trimmed V and J ends, which lost 8 bases and 3 bases, there was a span of 17 bases. This CDR3 has 14 residues. Germline lookup yields CDR1 MNHNS and CDR2 SASEGT. CDR3 protein: CASAKEGPNYEQYF. The CDR3 coding sequence is TGTGCCAGCGCTAAGGAGGGCCCTAACTACGAGCAGTACTTC.

This clone is a singleton in its sample. This rearrangement joins TRBV4-1 to TRBJ1-3; D is unresolved. V was clipped by 2 bases and J by 2 bases, with 4 bases between them. This CDR3 region has 13 residues. Looked up from germline, CDR1 is MGHRA and CDR2 is YSYEKL. CDR3: CASSQLTGNTIYF. The CDR3 region has the DNA TGCGCCAGCAGCCAATTAACTGGAAACACCATATATTTT.

The chain links TRBV11-2 to TRBJ2-5; D is perhaps TRBD2 (5 bases). The CDR3 sequence is 13 residues long. The V and J ends lost 3 bases and 7 bases respectively, with 12 bases between them. Germline CDR1 and CDR2: SGHAT and FQNNGV. CDR3 bases: TGTGCCAGCAGCTTCGGTACTAGAGCGACCCAGTACTTC. This encodes CASSFGTRATQYF.

Only a few counts were recorded for this clone. The chain recombines TRBV18 with TRBJ1-1; D remains unclear. CDR3 length equals 12 residues. Looked up from germline, CDR1 is KGHSH and CDR2 is LQKENI. Trimming cost V 1 base and J 5 bases, with 5 bases left between them. For the CDR3, the DNA is TGTGCCAGCTCACCACAAGAGACTGAAGCTTTCTTT. Translated: CASSPQETEAFF. Full variable domain (missing parts from reference TRBV18 and TRBJ1-1): NAGVMQNPRHLVRRRGQEARLRCSPMKGHSHVYWYRQLPEEGLKFMVYLQKENIIDESGMPKERFSAEFPKEGPSILRIQQVVRGDSAAYFCASSPQETEAFFGQGTRLTVV.

The rearrangement links TRBV15 to TRBJ1-3; TRBD1 is a possible D gene (6 bases). This CDR3 has 17 residues. Germline lookup yields CDR1 LNHNV and CDR2 YYDKDF (reference sequence). Trimming shortened V by 0 bases and J by 0 bases, and 12 bases separated the two germline ends. The CDR3 here is CATSRDPGAGSGNTIYF. The CDR3 DNA reads as TGTGCCACCAGCAGAGATCCAGGGGCAGGCTCTGGAAACACCATATATTTT.

This CDR3 is CASSQGWGGELFF. CDR3 bases: TGCGCCAGCAGCCAAGGGTGGGGCGGGGAGCTGTTTTTT. This chain joins TRBV4-1 and TRBJ2-2; D is unclear. Trimming cost V 1 base and J 7 bases, with 7 bases left between them. Germline CDR1 and CDR2: MGHRA and YSYEKL. CDR3 length: 13 amino acids.

V is TRBV7-7 and J is TRBJ2-7, with D perhaps being TRBD1 or TRBD2 (5 bases each). The germline V gene encodes CDR1 SSHAT and CDR2 FNYEAQ (reference sequence). There are 13 residues in the CDR3. Trimming pared 5 bases from V and 3 bases from J, leaving 11 bases between. CDR3 in DNA: TGTGCCAGCAGCCCCGGGACGGTCTACGAGCAGTACTTC. This codes for CASSPGTVYEQYF.

The chain recombines TRBV2 with TRBJ1-2, with D unclear. The CDR3 is made up of 11 amino acids. Germline-derived CDR1 and CDR2 are SNHLY and FYNNEI. Trimming took 8 bases from V and 5 from J, leaving 9 bases between them. CDR3 sequence reads: CASSSGYGYTF. CDR3 DNA sequence: TGTGCCAGCTCGTCCGGGTATGGCTACACCTTC.

The rearrangement uses TRBV12-2 and TRBJ1-3. TRBV12-2 is a pseudogene locus. The CDR3 is 13 amino acids. CDR3 residues: CASRLLKGNTIYF. The CDR3 DNA follows: TGTGCAAGTCGCTTACTCAAAGGAAACACCATATATTTT.

The genes are TRBV2 and TRBJ1-1, with D possibly TRBD1 on 6 matching bases. The length of the CDR3 is 14 residues. Germline V gives CDR1 SNHLY, CDR2 FYNNEI. The V and J ends lost 5 bases and 3 bases respectively, with 13 bases between them. The CDR3 sequence: CASSTGRVDTEAFF. The CDR3 nucleotides read TGTGCCAGCAGTACAGGGAGGGTAGACACTGAAGCTTTCTTT. The variable domain in full, completed from reference TRBV2 and TRBJ1-1, reads EPEVTQTPSHQVTQMGQEVILRCVPISNHLYFYWYRQILGQKVEFLVSFYNNEISEKSEIFDDQFSVERPDGSNFTLKIRSTKLEDSAMYFCASSTGRVDTEAFFGQGTRLTVV.

This chain connects TRBV5-1 to TRBJ2-7; TRBD1 aligns across 8 bases. V trimming: 3 bases; J trimming: 1 base; junction bases outside the gene matches: 0. The germline CDR1 and CDR2 sequences are SGHRS and YFSETQ. There are 13 residues in the CDR3. The CDR3 bases are TGCGCCAGCAGCTGGACAGGGTCCTACGAGCAGTACTTC. Protein: CASSWTGSYEQYF.

The rearrangement links TRBV6-5 to TRBJ1-1; 8 nucleotides line up with TRBD1. CDR3 length: 15 residues. Germline V lookup: CDR1 MNHEY, CDR2 SVGAGI. With V trimmed by 8 bases and J by 0 bases, 8 bases remained unmatched. The CDR3 reads CASYGQGLMNTEAFF. CDR3 nucleotide sequence: TGTGCCAGCTATGGACAGGGTCTAATGAACACTGAAGCTTTCTTT.

The chain is built from TRBV7-2 and TRBJ2-2, with 8 positions matching TRBD2. Germline V gives CDR1 SGHTA, CDR2 FQGNSA. There are 13 residues in the CDR3. The V gene end was trimmed by 4 bases and the J gene end by 6 bases; junction bases not matched to a gene: 1. The CDR3 region is CASSWGLAGELFF. The CDR3 DNA is TGTGCCAGCAGCTGGGGACTAGCCGGGGAGCTGTTTTTT.

V usage is TRBV9 and J usage is TRBJ1-3; D is uncertain. V was pared by 0 bases and J by 0 bases, with 10 bases between. The CDR3 runs 16 residues. Germline V CDR1 and CDR2: SGDLS, YYNGEE. The CDR3 DNA sequence: TGTGCCAGCAGCGTAGACGACACCTACTCTGGAAACACCATATATTTT. Amino acid sequence: CASSVDDTYSGNTIYF.